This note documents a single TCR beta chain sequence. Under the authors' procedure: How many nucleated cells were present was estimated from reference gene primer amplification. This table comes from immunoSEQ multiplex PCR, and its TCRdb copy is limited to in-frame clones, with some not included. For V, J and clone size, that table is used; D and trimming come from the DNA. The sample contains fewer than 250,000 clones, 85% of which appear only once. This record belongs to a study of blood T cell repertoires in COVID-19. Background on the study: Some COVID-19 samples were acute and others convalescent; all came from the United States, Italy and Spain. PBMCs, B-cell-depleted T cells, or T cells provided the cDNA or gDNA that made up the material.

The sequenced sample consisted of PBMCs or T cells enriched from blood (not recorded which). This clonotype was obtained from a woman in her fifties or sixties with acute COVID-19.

For the CDR3, the DNA is TGTGCCAGCTCACCAGCAGGGGGCCGATACAATGAGCAGTTCTTC. Amino acid sequence: CASSPAGGRYNEQFF. V and J are TRBV18 and TRBJ2-1; 8 bases are shared with TRBD1. The CDR3 is 15 amino acids. The germline V gene has CDR1 KGHSH and CDR2 LQKENI. Germline trimming cut 2 bases from V and 4 bases from J; bases unmatched to any gene: 4.